Listed below are T cell receptor beta chains from one sample, sequenced in a study of technical replicates of blood from several donors. The method was immunoSEQ multiplex PCR; TCRdb's version includes in-frame clones alone and lacks a portion of them. The profile covers 55,000 to 85,000 clones, with 95% to 97% appearing a single time and approximately 0.2% taken by the ten largest. Specimen: T cells isolated from PBMCs. Receptors were obtained from a human donor in good health. Both conserved end residues are part of each CDR3. D genes are given only for firm matches. The size of a clone is reported for some rows only, either as once, few or many, or as a class for expanded clones.

>TRBJ2-1|TRBD1|NA|TRBV25-1|13
TGTGCCAGCATCGCGGCAGGGGGTAATGAGCAGTTCTTC
CASIAAGGNEQFF
>TRBJ2-7|NA|once|TRBV28|15
TGTGCCAGCAGTTTGGATCCATCGGGTCCCTACGAGCAGTACTTC
CASSLDPSGPYEQYF
>TRBJ2-7|TRBD1|NA|TRBV6-5|16
TGTGCCAGCAGTTACTCTGAGGTGGGACAGTATTACGAGCAGTACTTC
CASSYSEVGQYYEQYF
>TRBJ2-7|TRBD1|NA|TRBV5-1|14
TGCGCCAGCAGCTTGGGAGGGGGCCTGTACGAGCAGTACTTC
CASSLGGGLYEQYF
>TRBJ1-4|NA|NA|TRBV10-1|14
TGCGCCAGCAGTGAGTCGTACGGGGGTGAAAAACTGTTTTTT
CASSESYGGEKLFF
>TRBJ2-1|TRBD1|once|TRBV6-1|15
TGTGCCAGCAGTCACCCGGGACAGGGGTTCAATGAGCAGTTCTTC
CASSHPGQGFNEQFF
>TRBJ2-7|NA|NA|TRBV19|15
TGTGCCAGTACTGGAGGGCCAGCCCCTACCTACGAGCAGTACTTC
CASTGGPAPTYEQYF
>TRBJ1-6|NA|NA|TRBV5-1|18
TGCGCCAGCAGCTTGGCCCCGGGATCGGGCGGGGGTAATTCACCCCTCCACTTT
CASSLAPGSGGGNSPLHF
>TRBJ2-1|NA|NA|TRBV5-1|15
TGCGCCAGCAGCCAAGTCGGGGGGCTAGTAGATGAGCAGTTCTTC
CASSQVGGLVDEQFF
>TRBJ1-2|NA|NA|TRBV28|13
TGTGCCAGCAGTTTATGGGGACTTGGTGGCTACACCTTC
CASSLWGLGGYTF
>TRBJ2-2|NA|NA|TRBV11-3|12
TGTGCCAGCAGCTCGGTCACCGGGGAGCTGTTTTTT
CASSSVTGELFF
>TRBJ2-7|TRBD2|once|TRBV18|17
TGTGCCAGCTCACCTTCAGCGGGAGGGCCTTCCGTCTACGAGCAGTACTTC
CASSPSAGGPSVYEQYF
>TRBJ2-7|TRBD1|once|TRBV28|19
TGTGCCAGCAGTTTCACATTGAAAACAGGGGGCAAGAGCACCTACGAGCAGTACTTC
CASSFTLKTGGKSTYEQYF
>TRBJ2-2|TRBD1|NA|TRBV5-1|17
TGCGCCAGCAGGCACCCTGACAGGGTGAGGGAAGCCGGGGAGCTGTTTTTT
CASRHPDRVREAGELFF
>TRBJ2-3|TRBD2|NA|TRBV28|16
TGTGCCAGCAGTCCCCGGGGAGCGGGAAAACAAGATACGCAGTATTTT
CASSPRGAGKQDTQYF
>TRBJ2-3|TRBD2|NA|TRBV28|14
TGTGCCAGCAGCACCAGCGGGAACACAGATACGCAGTATTTT
CASSTSGNTDTQYF
>TRBJ2-1|NA|once|TRBV7-9|15
TGTGCCAGCAGCTTGTGGGAGGCGCCGCCAAATGAGCAGTTCTTC
CASSLWEAPPNEQFF
>TRBJ1-3|TRBD1|NA|TRBV5-1|14
TGCGCCAGCAGCCCCGGGACAGCGGGAAACACCATATATTTT
CASSPGTAGNTIYF
>TRBJ1-3|NA|NA|TRBV7-8|14
TGTGCCAGCCAGGGGACCCCATCTGGAAACACCATATATTTT
CASQGTPSGNTIYF
>TRBJ2-2|NA|NA|TRBV10-3|16
TGTGCCATCAGTGAGTTGAAGGGGCTCGGCACCGGGGAGCTGTTTTTT
CAISELKGLGTGELFF
>TRBJ2-7|TRBD2|NA|TRBV4-1|16
TGCGCCAGCAGCCAAGATATGGCCGGGAGGTCCTACGAGCAGTACTTC
CASSQDMAGRSYEQYF
>TRBJ1-3|NA|NA|TRBV6-5|13
TGTGCCAGCAGCCCCGACGGAGGGAACACCATATATTTT
CASSPDGGNTIYF
>TRBJ2-5|NA|NA|TRBV30|12
TGTGCCTGGAGTGTTAACCAAGAGACCCAGTACTTC
CAWSVNQETQYF
>TRBJ2-5|TRBD1|NA|TRBV2|15
TGTGCCAGCAGTGTAGGTCAGGGGGTCCTGGAGACCCAGTACTTC
CASSVGQGVLETQYF
>TRBJ1-5|TRBD1|NA|TRBV7-8|13
TGTGCCAGCACCGATACAGGGGATCAGCCCCAGCATTTT
CASTDTGDQPQHF
>TRBJ2-5|TRBD1|NA|TRBV4-1|16
TGCGCCAGCAGCCAAGGACAGGGGGCGCGAGTAGAGACCCAGTACTTC
CASSQGQGARVETQYF
>TRBJ1-2|NA|NA|TRBV10-3|13
TGTGCCATCGGGAAGGACAGTAACTATGGCTACACCTTC
CAIGKDSNYGYTF
>TRBJ1-2|TRBD1|NA|TRBV6-5|12
TGTGCCAGCAGTCCGACAGGGTATGGCTACACCTTC
CASSPTGYGYTF
>TRBJ2-1|NA|NA|TRBV6-1|15
TGTGCCAGCAAAGGGAGACTCCACGGGGACAATGAGCAGTTCTTC
CASKGRLHGDNEQFF
>TRBJ1-1|NA|NA|TRBV7-9|14
TGTGCCAGCAGCTTCGGTGAGGTGTACACTGAAGCTTTCTTT
CASSFGEVYTEAFF
>TRBJ2-3|TRBD2|NA|TRBV13|15
TGTGCCAGCAGCCGCGCGACTAGCGGCACAGATACGCAGTATTTT
CASSRATSGTDTQYF
>TRBJ1-1|NA|few|TRBV10-1|14
TGCGCCAGCAGTGTCTTCCAGGGAAACACTGAAGCTTTCTTT
CASSVFQGNTEAFF
>TRBJ2-2|NA|NA|TRBV7-6|15
TGTGCCAGCAGCGGTCGAGCGGGGAACACCGGGGAGCTGTTTTTT
CASSGRAGNTGELFF
>TRBJ2-7|TRBD1|NA|TRBV5-1|15
TGCGCCAGCAGCTTGGATGGGGGACAGACCTACGAGCAGTACTTC
CASSLDGGQTYEQYF
>TRBJ2-7|NA|NA|TRBV9|12
TGTGCCAGCAGTTCTAGCTCCTACGAGCAGTACTTC
CASSSSSYEQYF
>TRBJ1-1|NA|NA|TRBV30|11
TGTGCCTGGAGTGGCAGCACTGAAGCTTTCTTT
CAWSGSTEAFF
>TRBJ1-5|NA|NA|TRBV27|16
TGTGCCAGCAGTAACACCCGGGGAGGGGTCAATCAGCCCCAGCATTTT
CASSNTRGGVNQPQHF
>TRBJ2-1|TRBD1|NA|TRBV6-4|15
TGTGCCAGCAGTGACGGGACAGGGGGCGTCAATGAGCAGTTCTTC
CASSDGTGGVNEQFF
>TRBJ1-1|NA|NA|TRBV12-5|13
TGTGCTAGTGGTTCGACTGGGAACACTGAAGCTTTCTTT
CASGSTGNTEAFF
>TRBJ1-4|NA|NA|TRBV5-4|13
TGTGCCAGCAGCGAAGACAGTAATGAAAAACTGTTTTTT
CASSEDSNEKLFF
>TRBJ2-3|TRBD2|NA|TRBV7-9|17
TGTGCCAGCAGCTTAGTTTTAGGACTAGCGGTCACAGATACGCAGTATTTT
CASSLVLGLAVTDTQYF
>TRBJ1-1|TRBD1|NA|TRBV5-4|13
TGTGCCAGCATCCCGGACAGGGCCACTGAAGCTTTCTTT
CASIPDRATEAFF
>TRBJ1-3|NA|NA|TRBV30|15
TGTGCCTGGAGACGCGGGGGAATCTCTGGAAACACCATATATTTT
CAWRRGGISGNTIYF
>TRBJ2-7|TRBD1|NA|TRBV28|20
TGTGCCAGCAGTTCCGAACTCGAGCCCCCAGGGGGCCTTACGGTTTGGGGGCAGTACTTC
CASSSELEPPGGLTVWGQYF
>TRBJ2-3|TRBD1|NA|TRBV6-1|15
TGTGCCAGCAGTGAACAAGGACAGGGCCGGGGTACGCAGTATTTT
CASSEQGQGRGTQYF
>TRBJ1-3|NA|NA|TRBV11-2|14
TGTGCCAGCAGCTTATCAGGGCCTGGAAACACCATATATTTT
CASSLSGPGNTIYF
>TRBJ1-2|TRBD1|few|TRBV6-1|14
TGTGCCAGCAGGGCCCGGGACAGGGATCGTGGCTACACCTTC
CASRARDRDRGYTF
>TRBJ2-7|NA|NA|TRBV7-8|15
TGTGCCAGCAGCCTTGAGGTGAGCCCTATATACGAGCAGTACTTC
CASSLEVSPIYEQYF
>TRBJ2-2|NA|NA|TRBV5-8|13
TGTGCCAGCAGCCCGGACAGCTCCGGGGAGCTGTTTTTT
CASSPDSSGELFF